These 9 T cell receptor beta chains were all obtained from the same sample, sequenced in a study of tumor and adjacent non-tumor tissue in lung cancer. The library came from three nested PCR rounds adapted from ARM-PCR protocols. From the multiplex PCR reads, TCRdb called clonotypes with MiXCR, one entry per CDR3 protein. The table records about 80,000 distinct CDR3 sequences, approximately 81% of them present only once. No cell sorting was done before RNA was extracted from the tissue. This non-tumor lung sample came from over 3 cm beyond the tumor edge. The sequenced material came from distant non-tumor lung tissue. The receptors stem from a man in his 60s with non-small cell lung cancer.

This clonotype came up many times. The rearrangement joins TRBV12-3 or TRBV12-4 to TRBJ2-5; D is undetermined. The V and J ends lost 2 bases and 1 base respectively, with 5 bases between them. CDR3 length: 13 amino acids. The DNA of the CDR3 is TGTGCCAGCAGTTTATCGCCCCAAGAGACCCAGTACTTC. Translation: CASSLSPQETQYF.

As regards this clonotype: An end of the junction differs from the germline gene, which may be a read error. CDR3 bases: TGCGCCAGCAGCTTGAGAATCGGGGGCGCCTACGAGCAGAACTTC. Translating it yields CASSLRIGGAYEQNF. The V gene is TRBV5-1, the J gene TRBJ2-7; either TRBD1 or TRBD2 may supply D (6 bases each). Germline CDR1 SGHRS, CDR2 YFSETQ. The CDR3 length is 15 residues.

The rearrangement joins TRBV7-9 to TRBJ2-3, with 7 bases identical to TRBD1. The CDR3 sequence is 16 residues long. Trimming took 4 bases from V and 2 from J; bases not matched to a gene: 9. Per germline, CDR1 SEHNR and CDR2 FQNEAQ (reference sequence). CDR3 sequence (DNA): TGTGCCAGCAGCTCTCCAGGGACAGTGACCACAGATACGCAGTATTTT. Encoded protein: CASSSPGTVTTDTQYF.

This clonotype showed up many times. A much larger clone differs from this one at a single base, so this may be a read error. The CDR3 sequence: CSARSSLFGIEAFF. As DNA, the CDR3 is TGCAGTGCTAGATCCAGTCTCTTTGGAATTGAAGCTTTCTTT. The chain has TRBV20-1 and TRBJ1-1; no clear D. Germline lookup yields CDR1 DFQATT and CDR2 SNEGSKA (reference sequence). This CDR3 spans 14 amino acids. The germline V and J ends were trimmed by 2 bases and 7 bases, with 17 bases remaining between them.

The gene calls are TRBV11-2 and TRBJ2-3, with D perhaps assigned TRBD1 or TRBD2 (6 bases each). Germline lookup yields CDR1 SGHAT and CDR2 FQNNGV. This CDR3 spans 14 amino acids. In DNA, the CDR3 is TGTGACGGCAGCTTTCTAGTGGGGGGCGTTCAGCAGTATTTT. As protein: CDGSFLVGGVQQYF. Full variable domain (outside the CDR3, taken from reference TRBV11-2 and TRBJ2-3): EAGVAQSPRYKIIEKRQSVAFWCNPISGHATLYWYQQILGQGPKLLIQFQNNGVVDDSQLPKDRFSAERLKGVDSTLKIQPAKLEDSAVYLCDGSFLVGGVQQYFGPGTRLTVL.

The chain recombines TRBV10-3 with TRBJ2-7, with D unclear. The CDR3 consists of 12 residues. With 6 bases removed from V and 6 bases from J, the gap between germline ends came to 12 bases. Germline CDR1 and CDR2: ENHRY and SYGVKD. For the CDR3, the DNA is TGTGCCATCAGGGGGAATATTGGCGAGCAGTACTTC. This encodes CAIRGNIGEQYF.

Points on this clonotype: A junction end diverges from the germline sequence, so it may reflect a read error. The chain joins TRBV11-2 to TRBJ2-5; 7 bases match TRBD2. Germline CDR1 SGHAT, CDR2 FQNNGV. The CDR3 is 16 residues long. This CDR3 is CARSSTVGGLKETQYF. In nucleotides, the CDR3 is TGTGCCAGAAGCTCCACAGTGGGGGGACTAAAGGAGACCCAGTACTTC.

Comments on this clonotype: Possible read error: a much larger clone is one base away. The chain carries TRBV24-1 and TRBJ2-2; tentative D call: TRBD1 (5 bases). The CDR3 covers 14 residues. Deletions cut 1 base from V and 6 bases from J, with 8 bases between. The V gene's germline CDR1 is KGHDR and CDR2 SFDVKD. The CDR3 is CATSDLQVAGELFF. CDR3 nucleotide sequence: TGTGCCACCAGTGATTTACAGGTCGCCGGGGAGCTGTTTTTT.

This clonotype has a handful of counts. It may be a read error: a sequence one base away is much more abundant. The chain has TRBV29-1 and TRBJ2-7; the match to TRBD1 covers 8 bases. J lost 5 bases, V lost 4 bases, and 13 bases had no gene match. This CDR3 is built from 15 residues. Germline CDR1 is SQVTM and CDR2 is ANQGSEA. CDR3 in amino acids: CSVGIGETGANEQYF. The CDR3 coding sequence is TGCAGCGTTGGAATAGGGGAGACAGGGGCCAACGAGCAGTACTTC.